This entry is about one T cell receptor (beta chain). Authors' processing steps: Estimates of nucleated cell counts were drawn from the amplification of reference gene primers. Some clones are missing from TCRdb's copy, which holds only in-frame ones; the method was immunoSEQ multiplex PCR. From that table come the V and J calls and clone size; the DNA was used to work out D and trimming. The sample holds approximately 52,000 clones, roughly 85% seen once. The V segment lost 2 bases and the J segment 6 bases; nucleotides outside the gene matches: 0. The CDR3 runs 13 residues. In germline, CDR1 is SGHNT, CDR2 YYREEE (reference sequence). This record comes from a study of blood T cell repertoires in COVID-19. About the study: Acute-phase and convalescent COVID-19 samples originated in the United States, Italy and Spain. Sources were T cells, B-cell-depleted T cells, or PBMCs; the material itself was cDNA or gDNA.

The sample taken for sequencing was peripheral blood. The receptor's source is a human donor in a cohort sampled during active COVID-19. This sequence joins TRBV5-4 and TRBJ2-1; TRBD2 matches 9 bases. The CDR3 spells CASSLAGGNEQFF. The CDR3 DNA reads TGTGCCAGCAGCTTAGCGGGAGGCAATGAGCAGTTCTTC.